Below, 6 T cell receptor beta chains from the same sample are listed, as sequenced in a study of blood T cells in healthy people across ages. Together with a sample-barcoded 5' primer, a J-beta primer mix was included in a second PCR lasting about 7 to 12 cycles. TCRdb itself ran the 5' RACE reads through MiXCR, one entry per CDR3 protein. The table shows hundreds of thousands of distinct CDR3 sequences, with less than 35% occurring only once. The source material was blood. The receptors were gathered from an elderly woman in good health.

As regards this clonotype: A much larger clone sits a single nucleotide away, making a read error possible. The rearrangement links TRBV11-3 to TRBJ2-7, with 9 positions matching TRBD2. J lost 7 bases, V lost 5 bases, and 24 bases had no gene match. The germline gives CDR1 SGHNT, CDR2 YENEEA. This CDR3 spans 19 amino acids. This CDR3 reads CASSRGRGGSYSGSGEQYF. CDR3 coding DNA: TGTGCCAGCAGCAGGGGGCGGGGGGGTTCTTATTCGGGATCGGGTGAGCAGTACTTC.

This clonotype has just a few counts. A much larger clone sits a single nucleotide away, making a read error possible. The chain carries TRBV7-2 and TRBJ2-4; 9 bases are a match to TRBD2. The closer fit of TRBJ2-5 to the DNA end suggests the J call may be wrong. The CDR3 length is 14 residues. Germline CDR1 is SGHTA and CDR2 is FQGNSA. The CDR3 DNA is TGTGCCAGCAGCTGGACTAGCGTAGGGGAGACCCAGTACTTC. Amino acids: CASSWTSVGETQYF.

This clonotype occurred many times. The CDR3 spells CASSSGLAGGDTQYF. CDR3 in DNA: TGTGCCAGCTCATCGGGACTAGCGGGGGGCGATACGCAGTATTTT. This chain uses TRBV18 with TRBJ2-3; TRBD2 aligns across 15 bases. Trimming cost V 5 bases and J 6 bases; bases outside gene matches: 3. This CDR3 is 15 amino acids long. Germline assignment: CDR1 KGHSH and CDR2 LQKENI.

This chain connects TRBV5-6 to TRBJ1-6, with D hard to call. The V and J ends lost 3 bases and 5 bases respectively, with 18 bases between them. The CDR3 totals 17 residues. Germline CDR1 reads SGHDT; CDR2 reads YYEEEE. The CDR3 protein is CASSWTPRRFDNSPLHF. The CDR3 DNA sequence: TGTGCCAGCAGCTGGACCCCCCGTCGATTTGATAATTCACCCCTCCACTTT.

This clonotype was found many times. The chain employs TRBV6-6 and TRBJ2-5; 11 nucleotides match TRBD1. From germline, CDR1 is MNHNY and CDR2 SVGAGI (reference sequence). The CDR3 length is 16 residues. The V segment lost 3 bases and the J segment 5 bases; nucleotides outside the gene matches: 8. CDR3 region: CASSYRIGQGAETQYF. DNA for the CDR3: TGTGCCAGCAGTTATAGAATCGGACAGGGGGCGGAGACCCAGTACTTC.

This rearrangement joins TRBV11-1 to TRBJ2-5; D ambiguous. Germline V lookup: CDR1 SGHAT, CDR2 FQDESV (reference sequence). This CDR3 region has 14 residues. V was pared by 2 bases and J by 2 bases, with 9 bases between. The CDR3 bases are TGTGCCAGCAGCTTAATGCCAGAACAAGAGACCCAGTACTTC. This translates into CASSLMPEQETQYF.